This T cell receptor (beta chain) was found in a study of T cell responses to AZD1222 COVID-19 vaccine. Study-wide points: Variant regions that are unmutated are reportedly the target of nearly half of spike-specific TCRs. The donor cohort was predominantly white British with a female majority, and clonal diversity may have been underestimated. Just a handful of AZD1222 recipients were seropositive at baseline. Increases in Spike-specific TCR breadth and depth were seen after two AZD1222 doses.

Libraries were prepared by immunoSEQ multiplex PCR; TCRdb keeps only in-frame clonotypes and omits some of them. The sample carries some 150,000 clones, around nine tenths recorded once. Of note for this clone: Its specificity is not known.

This CDR3 has 14 amino acids. V was shortened by 5 bases and J by 1 base, with 11 bases between the two germline ends. Germline CDR1 is SGHVS and CDR2 is FQNEAQ. The sequences come from peripheral blood, collected after recovery from COVID-19. This chain joins TRBV7-8 and TRBJ2-5; D ambiguous. This sequence originates from an adult who had recovered from COVID-19. CDR3 nucleotide sequence: TGTGCCAGCAGCATACCTAGTATCCAAGAGACCCAGTACTTC. Protein product: CASSIPSIQETQYF. Variable domain in full (rest from reference TRBV7-8 and TRBJ2-5): GAGVSQSPRYKVAKRGQDVALRCDPISGHVSLFWYQQALGQGPEFLTYFQNEAQLDKSGLPSDRFFAERPEGSVSTLKIQRTQQEDSAVYLCASSIPSIQETQYFGPGTRLLVL.